This T cell receptor (beta chain) was sequenced during a study of T cells in Graves' hyperthyroidism and ophthalmopathy. RNA transcripts provided the source from which TCR beta CDR3 regions were amplified. The HTBI primer set drove a first-round RT-PCR of the TCR CDR3. TCRdb itself ran the multiplex PCR reads through MiXCR, one entry per CDR3 protein. The sample carries about 400,000 distinct CDR3 sequences, 15% to 17% recorded once. This clonotype was found many times. V lost 2 bases and J lost 8; bases outside the gene matches: 6. The CDR3 loop spans 14 amino acids. Germline CDR1 and CDR2: SGHTA and FQGTGA. Graves' hyperthyroidism was deemed stable given no ophthalmopathy progression within 18 months.

This TCR was sampled from a woman in her late teens or twenties with Graves' hyperthyroidism. Sequenced material: blood. V and J are TRBV7-3 and TRBJ2-1, with 7 bases that match TRBD2. The CDR3 sequence: CASSLAGVSYEQFF. CDR3 DNA: TGTGCCAGCAGCTTAGCGGGAGTTAGCTATGAGCAGTTCTTC.